The T cell receptor beta chain described here comes from a study of blood T cell repertoires in COVID-19 (dated by TCRdb to about 2020). For the wider study: The collaborator samples originated in the United States, Italy and Spain and spanned the acute and convalescent phases of COVID-19. The material from the prospective study consisted of cDNA or gDNA derived from T cells, B-cell-depleted T cells, or PBMCs. Deeply sampled blood TCRbeta repertoires from subjects exposed to, actively infected with, or recovered from COVID-19 were included in the dataset. The repertoires were made available in a free public database intended to serve as a resource for research on the immune response to SARS-CoV-2. Samples came from the ongoing ImmuneRACE study (first 160 participants) plus 1,254 subjects from 6 global collaborators. The sample metadata nearly always contained a de-identified subject ID, COVID-19 status, age in years and sex. Where available, HLA class I and class II types were taken from metadata supplied by the sample provider and were not determined by assay-based typing.

Broader findings and caveats from the paper: The quantity of clinical and demographic metadata differed by source and by participant and was supplied without curation.

The immunoSEQ Assay, a bias-controlled multiplex PCR, was used to amplify TCRbeta CDR3 regions from genomic DNA. The authors processed their data as follows. Nucleated cell counts per sample were estimated from amplification of reference gene primers within the assay. To quantify the absolute abundance of each unique TCRbeta CDR3 rearrangement, sequence reads were collapsed and filtered. For each sample, productive Simpson clonality was calculated by taking the square root of Simpson's diversity index across productive rearrangements. Not all clones reach the TCRdb copy of this immuneACCESS table, which keeps in-frame sequences only. Checked studies attribute under half of the gap to unresolved V genes and leave the rest unexplained. That table supplies the V and J calls and clone size; D and trimming were determined from the DNA. The sample includes 200,000 or so clones, with about 84% observed a single time. The ten most abundant clones make up about 5% of the sample.

CDR1 and CDR2 were assigned from the germline V gene (reference sequence) as LGHDT and YNNKEL. The CDR3 holds 15 amino acids from the cysteine to the phenylalanine. Only the CDR3 DNA stays, 45 bases, in frame from base 1. V is pruned by 4 bases and J by 8 bases, leaving 6 bases of the junction without a gene match. Each collaborating institution followed its own protocols to collect whole blood in K2EDTA tubes. For TCRbeta analysis, collaborators shipped samples in one of three forms: frozen whole blood, isolated PBMCs, or DNA extracted from either of those sample types. Details on this clone: Its antigen is currently not known. Within one base of it there is no much larger clone, and no base qualities were kept.

Specimen: peripheral blood. The sequence was collected from a woman aged 25 to 39 with acute or convalescent COVID-19. Recombination connected TRBV3-1 (or the pseudogene TRBV3-2) to TRBJ1-3, and TRBD1 aligns with 12 junction nucleotides. The CDR3 protein is CASSRGTGGGDTIYF. In nucleotide form, the sequence is TGTGCCAGCAGCCGGGGGACAGGGGGCGGCGACACCATATATTTT.